This T cell receptor (beta chain) is drawn from a study of T cell responses to AZD1222 COVID-19 vaccine. The CDR3 covers 12 residues. V was pared by 5 bases and J by 0 bases, with 3 bases between. Germline V gene lookup returns CDR1 MNHNY and CDR2 SVGAGI (reference sequence). Profiling relied on immunoSEQ multiplex PCR, and the TCRdb table lists in-frame clones only, not all of them. Of around 67,000 clones listed, 83% are singletons. Overall study findings and caveats: Sampled repertoires all dated from after the peak T cell response.

In regard to this clone: What it recognizes is unknown.

The chain couples TRBV6-6 to TRBJ2-3; unclear D gene. Specimen: peripheral blood, collected 28 days after the second AZD1222 dose. The sequence was collected from an adult who received the AZD1222 COVID-19 vaccine. CDR3 coding DNA: TGTGCCAGCAGTCCTAGCACAGATACGCAGTATTTT. Its translation: CASSPSTDTQYF.